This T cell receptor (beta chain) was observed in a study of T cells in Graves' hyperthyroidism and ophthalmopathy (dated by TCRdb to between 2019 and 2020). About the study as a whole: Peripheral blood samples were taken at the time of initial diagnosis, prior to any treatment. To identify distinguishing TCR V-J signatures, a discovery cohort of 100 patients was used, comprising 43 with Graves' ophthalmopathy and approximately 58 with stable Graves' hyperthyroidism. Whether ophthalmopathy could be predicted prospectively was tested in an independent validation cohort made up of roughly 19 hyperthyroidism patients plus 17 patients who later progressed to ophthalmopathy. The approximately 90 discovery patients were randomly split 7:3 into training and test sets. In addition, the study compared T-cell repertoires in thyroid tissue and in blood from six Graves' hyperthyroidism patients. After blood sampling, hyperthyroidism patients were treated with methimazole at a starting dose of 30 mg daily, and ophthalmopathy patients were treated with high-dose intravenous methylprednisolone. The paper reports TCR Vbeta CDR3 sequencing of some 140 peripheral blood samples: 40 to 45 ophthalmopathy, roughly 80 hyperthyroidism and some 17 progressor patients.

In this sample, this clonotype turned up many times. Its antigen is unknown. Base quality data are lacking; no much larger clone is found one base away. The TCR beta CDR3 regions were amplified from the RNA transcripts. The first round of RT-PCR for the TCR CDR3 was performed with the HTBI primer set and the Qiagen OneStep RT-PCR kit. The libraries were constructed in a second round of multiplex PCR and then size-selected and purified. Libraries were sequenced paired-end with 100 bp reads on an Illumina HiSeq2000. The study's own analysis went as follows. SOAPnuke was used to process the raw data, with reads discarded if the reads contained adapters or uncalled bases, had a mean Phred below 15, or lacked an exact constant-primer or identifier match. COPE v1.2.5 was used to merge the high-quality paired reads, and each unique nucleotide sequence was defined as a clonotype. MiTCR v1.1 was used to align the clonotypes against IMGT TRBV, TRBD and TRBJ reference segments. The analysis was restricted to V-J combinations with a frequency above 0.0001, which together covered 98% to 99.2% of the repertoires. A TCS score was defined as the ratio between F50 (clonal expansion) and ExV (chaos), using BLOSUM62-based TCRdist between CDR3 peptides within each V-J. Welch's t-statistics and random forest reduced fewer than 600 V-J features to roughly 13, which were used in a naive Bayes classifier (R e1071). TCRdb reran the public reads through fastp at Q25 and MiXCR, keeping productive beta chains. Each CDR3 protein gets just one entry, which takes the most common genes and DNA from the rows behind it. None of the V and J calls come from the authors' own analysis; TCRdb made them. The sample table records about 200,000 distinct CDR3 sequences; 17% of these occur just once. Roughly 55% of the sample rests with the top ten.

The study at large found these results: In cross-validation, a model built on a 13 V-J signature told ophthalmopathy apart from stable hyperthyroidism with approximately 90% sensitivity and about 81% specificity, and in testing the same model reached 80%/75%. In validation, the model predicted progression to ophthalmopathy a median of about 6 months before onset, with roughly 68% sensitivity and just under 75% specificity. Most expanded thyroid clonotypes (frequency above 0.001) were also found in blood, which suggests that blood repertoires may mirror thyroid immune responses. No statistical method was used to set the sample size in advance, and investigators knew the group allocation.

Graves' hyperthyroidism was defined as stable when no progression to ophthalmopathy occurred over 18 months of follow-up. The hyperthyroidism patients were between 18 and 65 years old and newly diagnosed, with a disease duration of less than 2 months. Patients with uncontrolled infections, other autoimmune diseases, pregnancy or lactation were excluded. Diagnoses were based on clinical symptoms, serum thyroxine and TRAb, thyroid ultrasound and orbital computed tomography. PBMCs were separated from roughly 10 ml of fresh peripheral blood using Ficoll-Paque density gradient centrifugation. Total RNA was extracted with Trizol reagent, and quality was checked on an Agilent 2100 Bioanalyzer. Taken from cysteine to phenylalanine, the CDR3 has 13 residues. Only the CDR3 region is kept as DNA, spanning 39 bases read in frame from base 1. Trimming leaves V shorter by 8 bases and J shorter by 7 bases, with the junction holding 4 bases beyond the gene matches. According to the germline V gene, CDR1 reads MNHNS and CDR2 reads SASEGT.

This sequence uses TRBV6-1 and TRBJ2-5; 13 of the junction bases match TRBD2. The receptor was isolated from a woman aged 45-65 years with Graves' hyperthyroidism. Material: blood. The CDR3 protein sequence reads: CASRLAGGGTQYF. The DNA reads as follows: TGTGCCAGCCGACTAGCGGGAGGTGGGACCCAGTACTTC.